This entry describes one TCR beta chain. This clone is characterized as medium-sized (0.01 to 0.1%). Its antigen target is currently unknown. No much larger clone is present one base from it, and per-base qualities are unavailable. Library generation was performed with the immunoSEQ multiplex PCR assay. TCRbeta CDR3 sequencing was done by Adaptive Biotechnologies at survey depth, reporting CDR3 sequences, V/J genes, productive frequency and template counts. Amplification of TCR beta CDR3 regions was performed from genomic DNA rather than from RNA. The published analysis was carried out like this. Jensen-Shannon divergence was used to quantify pairwise repertoire overlap between tissues, with a value of 1 meaning complete divergence and a value of 0 meaning identical repertoires. Tissues were clustered by single-linkage agglomerative hierarchical clustering of pairwise JSD values and displayed as dendrograms. All patient samples were analyzed with GLIPH2 using simulation_depth 1000, kmer_min_depth 3 and cdr3_length_cutoff 8, and only groups containing more than two unique CDR3s were kept. A standardized tissue-overlap score was calculated by extrapolating Jaccard GLIPH-group overlap across patients to a standard repertoire size of 1000 clones. Associations of diversity with clinical or experimental variables used linear mixed-effect models with tissue fixed effects and individual random effects. As stored in TCRdb, this immuneACCESS dataset retains in-frame rearrangements with V and J assigned. A fraction of the clones does not appear; measured against another copy, unresolved V genes explain less than half of the discrepancy, and the remainder lacks a known reason. D and trimming come from the DNA, and the V and J calls and clone size come from that table. Within this sample are 8,900 or so clones, with 60% to 75% of them counted one time only. The top ten hold approximately 8.8% of the sample.

The entry originates in a study of tissue T cells after allogeneic stem cell transplantation (dated 2022 in TCRdb). For the wider study: When multiple samples of a tissue existed, pathologist review of H&E sections prioritized samples with histologically apparent lymphocytes for sequencing. Using research autopsies of patients with and without GVHD, plus mouse models of GVHD, the study profiled TCR beta repertoires across many tissues. The human arm was a prospective observational study without blinding or randomization.

The germline V gene specifies KGHSH as CDR1 and LQKENI as CDR2. V loses 3 bases of germline sequence and J loses 5 bases, and the interval between the two ends is 14 bases. Including cysteine and phenylalanine, the CDR3 has 14 amino acids. Just the 42-base CDR3 DNA is kept, in frame starting at base 1. In light of the paper, this sample's time point label describes: human tissue collected at research (rapid) autopsy. For comparison, three non-HCT patients with other cancers were selected retrospectively, each having at least five GI tract samples and no known GI disease at death. Autopsy tissues included GI sites from esophagus to rectum, liver, skin and lymphoid organs including spleen, after a median post-mortem interval of approximately nine hours. Autopsy specimens were bisected, with one portion flash-frozen in liquid nitrogen and the rest formalin-fixed; GI outer muscle layers were removed. To extract genomic DNA from frozen tissues, either the Mag-Bind Blood & Tissue DNA HDQ 96 Kit on a Chemagic 360 or the DNeasy Blood & Tissue Kit was used. Because of concern about red blood cell contamination, the extracted DNA went through further purification with the Genomic DNA Clean & Concentrator-25 kit.

Points the paper makes about the study in general: The study did not establish which tissue TCRs were alloreactive or antigen-specific, and some clones may have been host cells that persisted. Blood samples were not available from the non-GVHD comparator patients. In both patients and mice, T cells from blood and spleen covered only a limited part of the TCR repertoire found in tissues. Only a few T cell clones appeared in more than one patient, yet motif-based clustering showed tissue-specific repertoire signatures that were shared between patients. The patient cohort was small and clinically heterogeneous, and sampling depth was acknowledged as a limitation. Within patients, how anatomically similar tissues were was a major factor shaping TCR repertoire composition, regardless of disease or transplant status.

The chain employs TRBV18 and TRBJ2-7; TRBD2 is a weak D gene call, 6 bases matching. The source was tissue from the ileum, collected at autopsy. This receptor was obtained from a woman aged 18-49 years with breast cancer. The nucleotide sequence reads as follows: TGTGCCAGCTCACCCCCAGCGGGTCTAGACGAGCAGTACTTC. Its protein is CASSPPAGLDEQYF.